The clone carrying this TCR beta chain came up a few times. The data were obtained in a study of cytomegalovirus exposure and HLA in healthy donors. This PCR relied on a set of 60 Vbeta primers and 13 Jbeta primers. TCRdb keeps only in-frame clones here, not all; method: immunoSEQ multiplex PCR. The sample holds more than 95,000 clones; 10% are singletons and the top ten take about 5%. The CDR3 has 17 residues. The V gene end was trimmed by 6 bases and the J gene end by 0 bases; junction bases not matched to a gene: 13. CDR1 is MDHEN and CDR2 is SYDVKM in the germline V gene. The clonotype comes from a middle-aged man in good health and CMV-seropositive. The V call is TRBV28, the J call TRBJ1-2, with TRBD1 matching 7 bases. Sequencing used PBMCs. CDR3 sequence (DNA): TGTGCCAGCAGACCCCTAGCAGGGACAGACGCTAACTATGGCTACACCTTC. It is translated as CASRPLAGTDANYGYTF.